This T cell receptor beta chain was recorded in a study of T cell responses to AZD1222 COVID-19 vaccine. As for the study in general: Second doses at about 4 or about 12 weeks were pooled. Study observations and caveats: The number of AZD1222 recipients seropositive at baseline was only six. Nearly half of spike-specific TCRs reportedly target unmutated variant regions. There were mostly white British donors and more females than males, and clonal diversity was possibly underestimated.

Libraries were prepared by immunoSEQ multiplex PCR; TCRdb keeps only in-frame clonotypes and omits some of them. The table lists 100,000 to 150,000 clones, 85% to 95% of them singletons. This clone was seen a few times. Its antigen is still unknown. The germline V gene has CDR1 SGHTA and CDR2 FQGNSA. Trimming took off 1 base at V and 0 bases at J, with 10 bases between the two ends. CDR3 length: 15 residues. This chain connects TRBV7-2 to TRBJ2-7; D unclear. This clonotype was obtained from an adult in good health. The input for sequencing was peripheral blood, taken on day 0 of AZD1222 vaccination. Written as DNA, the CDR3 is TGTGCCAGCAGCTTAGTCGTCAGAAACTCCTACGAGCAGTACTTC. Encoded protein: CASSLVVRNSYEQYF.